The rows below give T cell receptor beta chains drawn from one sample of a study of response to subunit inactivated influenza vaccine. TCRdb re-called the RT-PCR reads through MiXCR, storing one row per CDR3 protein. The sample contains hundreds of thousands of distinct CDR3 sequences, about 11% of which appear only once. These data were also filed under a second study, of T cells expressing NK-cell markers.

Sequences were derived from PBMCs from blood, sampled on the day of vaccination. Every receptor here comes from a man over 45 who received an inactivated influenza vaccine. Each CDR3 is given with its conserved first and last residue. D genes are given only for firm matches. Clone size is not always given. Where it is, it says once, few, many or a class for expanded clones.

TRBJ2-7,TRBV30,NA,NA,CAWTYGGLSSEQYF,TGTGCCTGGACTTATGGCGGGCTCTCGTCCGAGCAGTACTTC
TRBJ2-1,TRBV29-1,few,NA,CSVERDFNNEQFF,TGCAGCGTTGAACGGGACTTCAACAATGAGCAGTTCTTC
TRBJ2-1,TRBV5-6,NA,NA,CASSLVTINEQFF,TGTGCCAGCAGCTTGGTTACGATTAATGAGCAGTTCTTC
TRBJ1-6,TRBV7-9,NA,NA,CASSPGGGDNNSPLHF,TGTGCCAGCAGCCCCGGCGGTGGGGACAATAATTCACCCCTCCACTTT
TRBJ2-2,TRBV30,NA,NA,CAWSSGTSNTGELFF,TGTGCCTGGAGTTCTGGGACATCGAACACCGGGGAGCTGTTTTTT
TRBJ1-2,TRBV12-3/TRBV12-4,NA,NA,CASRASGGNGYTF,TGTGCCAGCAGGGCCTCGGGGGGGAATGGCTACACCTTC
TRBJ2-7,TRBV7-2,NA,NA,CASSPRAGSFSYEQYF,TGTGCCAGCAGCCCTCGGGCGGGCTCATTTTCCTACGAGCAGTACTTC
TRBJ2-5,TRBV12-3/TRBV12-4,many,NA,CASSFSASSYRGQETQYF,TGTGCCAGCAGTTTCTCGGCTAGCTCCTACCGGGGCCAAGAGACCCAGTACTTC
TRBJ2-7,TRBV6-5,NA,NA,CASSYRGEQYF,TGTGCCAGCAGTTACCGGGGGGAGCAGTACTTC
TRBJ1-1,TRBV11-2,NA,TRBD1,CASSPRQGSGTEAFF,TGTGCCAGCAGCCCCAGACAGGGAAGTGGGACTGAAGCTTTCTTT
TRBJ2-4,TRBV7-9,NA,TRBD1,CASSLGTGVIQYF,TGCGCCAGCAGCTTGGGGACAGGGGTCATTCAGTACTTC
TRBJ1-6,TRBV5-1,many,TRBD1,CASSLERTGNSPLHF,TGCGCCAGCAGCTTGGAGAGGACAGGGAATTCACCCCTCCACTTT
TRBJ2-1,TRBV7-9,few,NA,CASSYRAAEQFF,TGTGCCAGCAGTTACAGGGCCGCTGAGCAGTTCTTC
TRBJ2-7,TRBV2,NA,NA,CASSESPAEQYF,TGTGCCAGCAGTGAATCCCCGGCCGAGCAGTACTTC
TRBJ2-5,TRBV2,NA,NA,CASSADGVVYETQYF,TGTGCCAGCAGTGCCGACGGGGTTGTTTATGAGACCCAGTACTTC
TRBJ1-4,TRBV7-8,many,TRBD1,CASSPNRGWTGPRTNEKLFF,TGTGCCAGCAGCCCGAACAGGGGATGGACAGGGCCGAGGACTAATGAAAAACTGTTTTTT
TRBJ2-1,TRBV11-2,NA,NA,CASSLALVGHEQFF,TGTGCCAGCAGCTTAGCGCTTGTGGGGCATGAGCAGTTCTTC
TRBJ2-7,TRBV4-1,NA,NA,CASSLNTVASYEQYF,TGCGCCAGCAGCCTGAATACAGTAGCTTCCTACGAGCAGTACTTC
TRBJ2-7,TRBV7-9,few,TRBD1,CASSRTGARVYEQYF,TGTGCCAGCAGCCGGACAGGGGCTCGAGTGTACGAGCAGTACTTC
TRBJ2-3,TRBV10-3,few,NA,CAISAYSTDTQYF,TGTGCCATCAGTGCCTACAGCACAGATACGCAGTATTTT
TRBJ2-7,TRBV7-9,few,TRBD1,CASSLVGTGYEQYF,TGTGCCAGCAGCTTAGTCGGGACAGGGTACGAGCAGTACTTC
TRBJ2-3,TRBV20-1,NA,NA,CSAGVFERPSTDTQYF,TGCAGTGCCGGGGTCTTCGAACGTCCAAGCACAGATACGCAGTATTTT
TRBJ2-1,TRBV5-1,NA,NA,CASSIRTGTYYEQFF,TGCGCCAGCAGCATCCGAACCGGGACATACTACGAGCAGTTCTTC
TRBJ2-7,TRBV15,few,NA,CATSRGTFAYEQYF,TGTGCCACCAGCAGAGGGACATTTGCCTACGAGCAGTACTTC
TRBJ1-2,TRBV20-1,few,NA,CSAIGAGYGYTF,TGCAGTGCTATCGGGGCGGGCTATGGCTACACCTTC
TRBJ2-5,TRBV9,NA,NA,CASSVAGRPQETQYF,TGTGCCAGCAGCGTAGCTGGCAGGCCCCAAGAGACCCAGTACTTC
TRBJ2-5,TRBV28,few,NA,CASSLEATAQETQYF,TGTGCCAGCAGTTTAGAAGCGACAGCACAAGAGACCCAGTACTTC
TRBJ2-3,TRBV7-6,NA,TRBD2,CASTGLAGTDTQYF,TGTGCCAGCACCGGACTAGCGGGAACAGATACGCAGTATTTT
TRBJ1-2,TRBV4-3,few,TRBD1,CASSHRDRGDYGYTF,TGCGCCAGCAGCCATCGGGACAGGGGGGATTATGGCTACACCTTC
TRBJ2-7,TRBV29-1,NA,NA,CSVGHRGTMEQYF,TGCAGCGTTGGGCACCGAGGAACTATGGAGCAGTACTTC
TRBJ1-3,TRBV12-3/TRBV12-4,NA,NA,CASSRGTLPSGNTIYF,TGTGCCAGCAGCCGAGGGACACTTCCATCTGGAAACACCATATATTTT
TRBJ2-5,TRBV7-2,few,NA,CASSSPPLASETQYF,TGTGCCAGCAGCTCCCCCCCTCTAGCATCAGAGACCCAGTACTTC
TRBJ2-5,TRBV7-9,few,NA,CASSLSSEGETQYF,TGTGCCAGCAGCTTAAGTAGCGAGGGAGAGACCCAGTACTTC
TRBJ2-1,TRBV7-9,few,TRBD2,CASRSRAQLAGNEQFF,TGTGCCAGCAGATCCCGGGCCCAACTAGCGGGGAACGAGCAGTTCTTC
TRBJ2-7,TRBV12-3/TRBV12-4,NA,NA,CASRPPGQIYEQYF,TGTGCCAGCAGGCCTCCAGGACAAATCTACGAGCAGTACTTC
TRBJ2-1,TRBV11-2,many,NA,CASSLAIGRSYNEQFF,TGTGCCAGCAGCTTAGCGATCGGCAGGTCCTACAATGAGCAGTTCTTC
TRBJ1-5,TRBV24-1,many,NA,CATSDGGRSNQPQHF,TGTGCCACCAGCGACGGAGGAAGGAGCAATCAGCCCCAGCATTTT
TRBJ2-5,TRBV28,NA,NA,CASSLPTGIKETQYF,TGTGCCAGCAGCCTACCCACAGGGATAAAAGAGACCCAGTACTTC
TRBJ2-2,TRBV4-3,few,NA,CASSQVGETNTGELFF,TGCGCCAGCAGCCAAGTGGGGGAAACGAACACCGGGGAGCTGTTTTTT
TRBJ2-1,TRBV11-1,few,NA,CASSPPSRNEQFF,TGTGCCAGCAGCCCTCCCTCTCGGAATGAGCAGTTCTTC
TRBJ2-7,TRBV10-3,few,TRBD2,CAISRFLTSGKNEQYF,TGTGCCATCAGCCGGTTTTTGACTAGCGGGAAAAACGAGCAGTACTTC
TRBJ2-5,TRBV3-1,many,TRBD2,CASSQEWLAGGGETQYF,TGTGCCAGCAGCCAAGAATGGCTAGCGGGAGGTGGTGAGACCCAGTACTTC
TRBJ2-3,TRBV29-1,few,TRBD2,CSGAVAGGITDTQYF,TGCAGCGGAGCAGTAGCGGGAGGGATCACAGATACGCAGTATTTT
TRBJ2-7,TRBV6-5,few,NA,CASSYRQAFEQYF,TGTGCCAGCAGTTACCGACAGGCCTTCGAGCAGTACTTC
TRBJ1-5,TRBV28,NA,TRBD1,CASRVTGDGQPQHF,TGTGCCAGCAGAGTCACAGGGGATGGGCAGCCCCAGCATTTT
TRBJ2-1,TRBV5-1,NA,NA,CASSLEGGTHNEQFF,TGCGCCAGCAGCTTGGAAGGAGGGACCCATAATGAGCAGTTCTTC
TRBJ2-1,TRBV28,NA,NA,CASRPLAGARREQFF,TGTGCCAGCAGGCCCCTGGCGGGGGCTCGTCGGGAGCAGTTCTTC
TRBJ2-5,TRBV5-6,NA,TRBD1,CASSFFGDWTGSPEETQYF,TGTGCCAGCAGCTTTTTTGGGGATTGGACAGGGAGCCCCGAAGAGACCCAGTACTTC
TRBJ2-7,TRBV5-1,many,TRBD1,CASSLGGTGAYEQYF,TGCGCCAGCAGCTTGGGAGGGACAGGGGCCTACGAGCAGTACTTC
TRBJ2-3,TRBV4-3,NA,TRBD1,CASSQEDRGTSTDTQYF,TGCGCCAGCAGCCAAGAGGACAGGGGGACTAGCACAGATACGCAGTATTTT